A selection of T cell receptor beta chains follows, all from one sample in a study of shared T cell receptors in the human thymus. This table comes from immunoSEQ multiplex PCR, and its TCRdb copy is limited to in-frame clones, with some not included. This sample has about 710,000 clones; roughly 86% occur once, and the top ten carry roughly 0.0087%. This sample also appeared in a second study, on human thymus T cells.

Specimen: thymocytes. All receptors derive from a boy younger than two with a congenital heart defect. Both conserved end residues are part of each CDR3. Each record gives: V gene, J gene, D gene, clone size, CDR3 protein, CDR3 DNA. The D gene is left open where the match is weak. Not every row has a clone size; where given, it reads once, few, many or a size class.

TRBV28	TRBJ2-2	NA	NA	CASSLSSLRVYTGELFF	TGTGCCAGCAGTTTAAGTAGTCTCAGGGTTTACACCGGGGAGCTGTTTTTT
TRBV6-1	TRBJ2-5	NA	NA	CASSDVRETETQYF	TGTGCCAGCAGTGATGTTAGGGAGACGGAGACCCAGTACTTC
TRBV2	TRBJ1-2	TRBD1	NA	CASNTGTGGRSEVRGEWRYGYTF	TGTGCCAGCAATACCGGGACAGGGGGCAGGAGCGAGGTTCGCGGCGAATGGAGGTATGGCTACACCTTC
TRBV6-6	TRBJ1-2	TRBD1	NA	CASSPWTGYYGYTF	TGTGCCAGCAGCCCCTGGACAGGGTACTATGGCTACACCTTC
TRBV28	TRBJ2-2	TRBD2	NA	CASSCPASGRGTGELFF	TGTGCCAGCAGTTGCCCGGCTAGCGGGAGGGGCACCGGGGAGCTGTTTTTT
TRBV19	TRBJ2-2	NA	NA	CASSIGLSWLAPNTGELFF	TGTGCCAGTAGTATAGGATTATCTTGGCTAGCGCCGAACACCGGGGAGCTGTTTTTT
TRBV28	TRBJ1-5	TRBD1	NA	CASRGADRGKSQPQHF	TGTGCCAGCAGGGGGGCGGACAGGGGTAAAAGTCAGCCCCAGCATTTT
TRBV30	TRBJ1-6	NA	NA	CAWSVLRIKAGRNYNSPLHF	TGTGCCTGGAGTGTACTAAGGATAAAGGCGGGGCGGAACTATAATTCACCCCTCCACTTT
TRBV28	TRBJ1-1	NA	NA	CASRENRDLVDEAFF	TGTGCCAGCAGAGAAAACAGGGACCTGGTGGATGAAGCTTTCTTT
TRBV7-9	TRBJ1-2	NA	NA	CASSLRRGGVGYTF	TGTGCCAGCAGCTTACGTAGGGGGGGCGTAGGCTACACCTTC
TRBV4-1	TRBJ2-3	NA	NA	CASSPHRTDTQYF	TGCGCCAGCAGCCCACACCGAACAGATACGCAGTATTTT
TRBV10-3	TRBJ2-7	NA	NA	CAISDPTVSSYEQYF	TGTGCCATCAGTGACCCTACCGTGAGCTCCTACGAGCAGTACTTC
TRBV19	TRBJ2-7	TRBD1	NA	CASSSTGGRDEQYF	TGTGCCAGTAGTTCAACAGGGGGCCGGGACGAGCAGTACTTC
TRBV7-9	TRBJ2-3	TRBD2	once	CASSLDIGAGGRDDTQYF	TGTGCCAGCAGCTTAGACATAGGAGCGGGGGGGCGCGACGATACGCAGTATTTT
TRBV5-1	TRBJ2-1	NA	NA	CASSLGGGEQFF	TGCGCCAGCAGCTTGGGAGGTGGTGAGCAGTTCTTC
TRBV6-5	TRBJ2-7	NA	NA	CASQTDSYEQYF	TGTGCCAGCCAGACAGATTCCTACGAGCAGTACTTC
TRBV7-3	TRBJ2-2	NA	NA	CASSFLSSGELFF	TGTGCCAGCAGCTTTCTGAGCTCGGGGGAGCTGTTTTTT